These 27 T cell receptor beta chains came from one sample sequenced in a study of T-cell memory formation after mild COVID-19. From the 5' RACE reads, TCRdb called clonotypes with MiXCR, one entry per CDR3 protein. The sample holds about 430,000 distinct CDR3 sequences, roughly a quarter seen once. The specimen was PBMCs or a T cell subset sorted from them (not recorded which). The receptors come from an adult woman who had mild COVID-19 (a few samples of this study predate the infection). Cell type and time point are not known.

V and J are TRBV5-1 and TRBJ2-1; 10 nucleotides agree with TRBD2. The CDR3 is made up of 16 amino acids. Trimming removed 0 bases from V and 2 bases from J; junction bases left unmatched: 2. Germline assignment: CDR1 SGHRS and CDR2 YFSETQ. CDR3 in DNA: TGCGCCAGCAGCTTGGACCTAGCGGGAGCCTACAATGAGCAGTTCTTC. Its protein is CASSLDLAGAYNEQFF.

This sequence joins TRBV18 and TRBJ1-5; D not certain. CDR3 size: 13 residues. V was pared by 6 bases and J by 5 bases, with 11 bases between. CDR1 KGHSH and CDR2 LQKENI come from the germline V gene. CDR3 nucleotides: TGTGCCAGCTCCGCACTGATTGATCAGCCCCAGCATTTT. Translation gives CASSALIDQPQHF. Variable domain in full (rest from reference TRBV18 and TRBJ1-5): NAGVMQNPRHLVRRRGQEARLRCSPMKGHSHVYWYRQLPEEGLKFMVYLQKENIIDESGMPKERFSAEFPKEGPSILRIQQVVRGDSAAYFCASSALIDQPQHFGDGTRLSIL.

The chain uses TRBV5-1 and TRBJ2-2; 7 positions match TRBD1. Germline values: CDR1 SGHRS, CDR2 YFSETQ. Losses at the gene ends were 4 bases for V and 4 bases for J; bases not matched to a gene: 7. There are 15 residues in the CDR3. The CDR3 sequence: CASSISGQSTGELFF. The CDR3 bases are TGCGCCAGCAGCATATCGGGACAGTCCACCGGGGAGCTGTTTTTT.

In this sample, this clonotype turned up a few times. The chain has TRBV6-6 and TRBJ2-7, with 8 nucleotides matching TRBD1. Germline CDR1 MNHNY, CDR2 SVGAGI (reference sequence). Trimming took 0 bases from V and 5 from J; bases not matched to a gene: 6. This CDR3 spans 15 amino acids. For the CDR3, the DNA is TGTGCCAGCAGTTACTCGAGTGCGGACAGGGACGAGCAGTACTTC. It yields the protein CASSYSSADRDEQYF.

The chain joins TRBV4-2 to TRBJ2-7; possible D gene TRBD1, 6 bases. This CDR3 has 16 residues. Looked up from germline, CDR1 is LGHNA and CDR2 is YNFKEQ. V lost 1 base to trimming and J lost 2 bases, with 15 bases between them. CDR3 loop: CASSQVSGTRAYEQYF. The CDR3 DNA reads TGTGCCAGCAGCCAAGTTTCCGGGACACGCGCCTACGAGCAGTACTTC.

This clonotype was picked up a small number of times. The J gene is TRBJ2-1, the V gene TRBV6-5, with TRBD2 matching over 11 bases. The J segment lost 10 bases and the V segment lost 2 bases, leaving 19 bases of the junction unmatched. This CDR3 comprises 19 residues. The V gene's germline CDR1 is MNHEY and CDR2 SVGAGI. The CDR3 bases are TGTGCCAGCAGTTACCCTGCGGGTAGCGGGAGGGAGTTGAGGGTGGAGCAGTTCTTC. Amino acids: CASSYPAGSGRELRVEQFF.

This clonotype was counted between two and nine times. The genes are TRBV12-3 or TRBV12-4 and TRBJ1-1; D gene unclear. This CDR3 contains 13 residues. The V and J ends lost 4 bases and 5 bases respectively, with 11 bases between them. The CDR3 region has the DNA TGTGCCAGCAGTTCGCATGCAACTACTGAAGCTTTCTTT. Amino acids: CASSSHATTEAFF.

The chain has TRBV6-1 and TRBJ1-5, with TRBD1 identical over 9 bases. This CDR3 contains 19 residues. Germline CDR1 MNHNS, CDR2 SASEGT. The V segment lost 2 bases and the J segment 2 bases; nucleotides outside the gene matches: 13. DNA for the CDR3: TGTGCCAGCAGTGAATGGGGCGAGGACAGGGGTACGGGCAATCAGCCCCAGCATTTT. Translation: CASSEWGEDRGTGNQPQHF.

The V and J genes are TRBV15 and TRBJ1-6, with 8 bases identical to TRBD1. J was trimmed by 5 bases and V by 4 bases; bases with no gene match: 4. The V gene's germline CDR1 is LNHNV and CDR2 YYDKDF (reference sequence). The CDR3 length is 15 residues. The CDR3 DNA reads as TGTGCCACCAGCACAGGACAGGGTGATAATTCACCCCTCCACTTT. This codes for CATSTGQGDNSPLHF.

CDR3 region: CASSVRDTEAFF. CDR3 bases: TGTGCCAGCAGTGTAAGGGACACTGAAGCTTTCTTT. V gene TRBV6-1 combines with J gene TRBJ1-1; D call uncertain. CDR1 is MNHNS, CDR2 SASEGT, per germline. Trimming stripped 4 bases from V and 3 bases from J, with 6 bases between. This CDR3 is 12 amino acids long.

The rearrangement links TRBV5-1 to TRBJ1-1; the D is unclear. Deletions cut 2 bases from V and 1 base from J, with 9 bases between. There are 14 residues in the CDR3. Germline CDR1 is SGHRS and CDR2 is YFSETQ. CDR3 bases: TGCGCCAGCAGCTTATGGGTCCAGAACACTGAAGCTTTCTTT. Translating it yields CASSLWVQNTEAFF.

The chain has TRBV20-1 and TRBJ2-5; D ambiguous. CDR1 and CDR2 from the germline V gene are DFQATT and SNEGSKA (reference sequence). The V end lost 6 bases, the J end lost 0 bases, and 8 bases lay between the germline ends. The CDR3 totals 12 residues. CDR3 coding DNA: TGCAGTGCGAGGAAGGACCAAGAGACCCAGTACTTC. Its protein is CSARKDQETQYF.

This clonotype was observed a handful of times. The chain uses TRBV12-3 or TRBV12-4 and TRBJ2-2, with TRBD2 identical over 13 bases. V shed 5 bases, J shed 7 bases, and the junction held 1 base outside the gene matches. The CDR3 runs 14 residues. CDR3 loop: CASSRTSGGGELFF. The CDR3, as DNA: TGTGCCAGCAGTCGGACTAGCGGGGGCGGGGAGCTGTTTTTT.

This clonotype was counted only a few times. The chain recombines TRBV7-2 with TRBJ2-2; TRBD2 aligns across 9 bases. This CDR3 is 16 amino acids long. Germline V lookup: CDR1 SGHTA, CDR2 FQGNSA. V shed 2 bases and J 4 bases; nucleotides not matched to a gene: 5. In nucleotides, the CDR3 is TGTGCCAGCAGCTTAAGGCGGGAGGGCCGCACCGGGGAGCTGTTTTTT. This encodes CASSLRREGRTGELFF.

This clonotype was detected only a few times. The gene calls are TRBV24-1 and TRBJ2-5; D remains unclear. CDR1 and CDR2 (germline): KGHDR, SFDVKD. CDR3 size: 15 residues. Trimming removed 3 bases from V and 7 bases from J, with 17 bases in between. CDR3 sequence (DNA): TGTGCCACCAGTGATCGGGCTTCGGAGTTGGGGACCCAGTACTTC. Translating it yields CATSDRASELGTQYF.

This chain joins TRBV4-1 and TRBJ2-1; no firm D call. V gave up 5 bases and J gave up 6 bases, with 11 bases separating them. The CDR3 length is 13 residues. Germline assignment: CDR1 MGHRA and CDR2 YSYEKL. CDR3 in DNA: TGCGCCAGCAGCAAAGGTCTACTCAATGAGCAGTTCTTC. Protein product: CASSKGLLNEQFF.

V usage is TRBV3-1 and J usage is TRBJ2-7, with 9 bases aligning to TRBD2. Germline lookup yields CDR1 LGHDT and CDR2 YNNKEL (reference sequence). This CDR3 spans 20 amino acids. V lost 4 bases to trimming and J lost 0 bases; unmatched junction nucleotides: 19. CDR3 residues: CASSRAIRLSGGMSSYEQYF. CDR3 DNA sequence: TGTGCCAGCAGCCGGGCTATACGACTAAGCGGGGGGATGAGCTCCTACGAGCAGTACTTC.

The sample holds a few counts of this clonotype. The gene calls are TRBV27 and TRBJ1-1; D gene unclear. From germline, CDR1 is MNHEY and CDR2 SMNVEV (reference sequence). CDR3 length: 15 residues. V dropped 2 bases and J dropped 2 bases, with 12 bases sitting between them. CDR3 amino acids: CASSLKLGGNTEAFF. CDR3 nucleotides: TGTGCCAGCAGTTTAAAACTGGGTGGAAACACTGAAGCTTTCTTT.

The chain has TRBV7-2 and TRBJ2-3; no reliable D call. The CDR3 is made up of 15 amino acids. The V end was cut by 0 bases, the J end by 1 base, with 8 bases between. Germline CDR1 is SGHTA and CDR2 is FQGNSA. The chain's CDR3 is CASSLAGSGTDTQYF. The CDR3 DNA reads TGTGCCAGCAGCTTAGCGGGCAGCGGCACAGATACGCAGTATTTT.

The chain is built from TRBV6-2 or TRBV6-3 and TRBJ2-7; weak D call: TRBD2 (6 bases). Trimming shortened V by 6 bases and J by 0 bases, and 12 bases separated the two germline ends. The CDR3 runs to 14 residues. CDR1 and CDR2 from the germline V gene are MNHEY and SVGEGT. CDR3 in amino acids: CASRGLLTSYEQYF. The CDR3 DNA reads as TGTGCCAGCAGGGGACTTCTTACCTCCTACGAGCAGTACTTC.

This chain links TRBV29-1 with TRBJ2-7; unclear D gene. The V end was cut by 4 bases, the J end by 4 bases, with 5 bases between. The germline CDR1 and CDR2 sequences are SQVTM and ANQGSEA. This CDR3 contains 10 residues. The CDR3 region is CSVGDYEQYF. Here the CDR3 DNA reads TGCAGCGTTGGAGATTACGAGCAGTACTTC.

This clonotype was seen a handful of times. A junction boundary mismatches the germline segment, possibly from a read error. CDR3 nucleotides: TGTGCCAGCAGTCTAGCGGGAGGGTTCAATGAGCAGTTCTTC. Translated: CASSLAGGFNEQFF. J is TRBJ2-1 and V is TRBV12-3 or TRBV12-4; 12 bases are shared with TRBD2. The CDR3 totals 14 residues.

A few counts support this clonotype. The rearrangement joins TRBV11-1 to TRBJ2-1; 10 bases match TRBD2. V shed 4 bases, J shed 8 bases, and the junction held 17 bases outside the gene matches. Germline V lookup: CDR1 SGHAT, CDR2 FQDESV (reference sequence). The CDR3 covers 18 residues. The CDR3 region is CASSSRPFIAGGPHEQFF. The CDR3 region has the DNA TGTGCCAGCAGCTCCCGCCCCTTCATAGCGGGAGGACCCCATGAGCAGTTCTTC.

The J gene is TRBJ2-3, the V gene TRBV2, with 7 positions matching TRBD2. The CDR3 totals 15 residues. Unmatched junction bases numbered 5, after V lost 3 bases and J lost 2 bases. CDR1 is SNHLY and CDR2 is FYNNEI in the germline V gene. The CDR3 DNA reads TGTGCCAGCAGTGATTCCAGCGGGGCCACAGATACGCAGTATTTT. Amino acids: CASSDSSGATDTQYF.

In DNA form, the CDR3 reads TGTGCCAGCAGCTTATGGGGGGGCGAGATAGTGGATGAGCAGTTCTTC. Amino acid sequence: CASSLWGGEIVDEQFF. J is TRBJ2-1 and V is TRBV7-8; a weak D match, TRBD2 (7 bases). Per germline, CDR1 SGHVS and CDR2 FQNEAQ. The CDR3 is made up of 16 amino acids. V was cut by 2 bases and J by 8 bases, with 19 bases left in between.

In its sample, this clonotype was seen a few times. J is TRBJ2-2 and V is TRBV5-1; D remains ambiguous. The CDR3 extends over 16 amino acids. Germline CDR1 is SGHRS and CDR2 is YFSETQ. V was shortened by 4 bases and J by 4 bases, with 17 bases between the two germline ends. In DNA form, the CDR3 reads TGCGCCAGCAGCAACATCGGTCCCAGCTCCACCGGGGAGCTGTTTTTT. This codes for CASSNIGPSSTGELFF.

This chain connects TRBV6-5 to TRBJ2-1; 11 bases agree with TRBD2. From germline, CDR1 is MNHEY and CDR2 SVGAGI. The CDR3 runs 15 residues. Germline trimming cut 5 bases from V and 6 bases from J; bases unmatched to any gene: 6. The CDR3 is CASSNTGTSGNEQFF. CDR3 nucleotide sequence: TGTGCCAGCAGTAATACCGGGACTAGCGGCAATGAGCAGTTCTTC.